Shown below are 16 T cell receptor beta chains from a single sample sequenced in a study of liver allograft versus peripheral blood T cells. For the study at large: Graft-liver T cell receptor repertoires were compared against recipient peripheral blood repertoires.

TCRdb processed the reads anew with MiXCR; each CDR3 protein has one entry. The sample holds 13,000 or so distinct CDR3 sequences, 15% to 20% seen once. Receptors originate from a human patient who had a liver transplant. Some T cells may be provided by the graft donor.

The rearrangement links TRBV6-1 to TRBJ2-7, with D perhaps TRBD2 (6 bases). Looked up from germline, CDR1 is MNHNS and CDR2 is SASEGT. V was cut by 6 bases and J by 0 bases, with 15 bases left in between. This CDR3 has 15 amino acids. In DNA, the CDR3 is TGTGCCAGCAGCCTCGGGGGTCCTGGCTCCTACGAGCAGTACTTC. Residues: CASSLGGPGSYEQYF.

This clonotype was seen a handful of times. J is TRBJ2-7 and V is TRBV20-1, with D uncertain. V lost 2 bases to trimming and J lost 6 bases, with 14 bases between them. The germline V gene encodes CDR1 DFQATT and CDR2 SNEGSKA (reference sequence). There are 13 residues in the CDR3. The CDR3 reads CSARQKMDGEQYF. DNA for the CDR3: TGCAGTGCTAGACAAAAGATGGACGGCGAGCAGTACTTC.

This clonotype was picked up a small number of times. V usage is TRBV20-1 and J usage is TRBJ1-4; D is possibly TRBD1 (5 bases). Per germline, CDR1 DFQATT and CDR2 SNEGSKA (reference sequence). Between the trimmed V and J ends, which lost 3 bases and 8 bases, there was a span of 7 bases. The CDR3 sequence is 11 residues long. CDR3 nucleotide sequence: TGCAGTGCTAGGGGGGAGGAAAAACTGTTTTTT. Amino acids: CSARGEEKLFF.

This clonotype showed up just once. It may be a read error: a sequence one base away is much more abundant. The CDR3 protein is CASSPSRDRGTYERYF. The CDR3 DNA reads as TGTGCCAGCTCACCATCTCGGGACAGGGGCACCTACGAGCGGTACTTC. This chain links TRBV18 with TRBJ2-7; 10 nucleotides align to TRBD1. From germline, CDR1 is KGHSH and CDR2 LQKENI. CDR3 length equals 16 residues.

The rearrangement uses TRBV12-3 or TRBV12-4 and TRBJ2-2, with D tentatively TRBD1 or TRBD2 (5 bases each). The CDR3 is 14 amino acids. V dropped 4 bases and J dropped 3 bases, with 9 bases sitting between them. The CDR3 DNA is TGTGCCAGCAGTTCCGGGACGGACACCGGGGAGCTGTTTTTT. This translates into CASSSGTDTGELFF.

This clonotype was detected many times. The J gene is TRBJ1-2, the V gene TRBV27; 9 bases align to TRBD1. V shed 7 bases, J shed 8 bases, and the junction held 11 bases outside the gene matches. Germline values: CDR1 MNHEY, CDR2 SMNVEV (reference sequence). This CDR3 is built from 14 residues. In nucleotides, the CDR3 is TGTGCCAGCAAGACACAGGGGGCGTCGGAGGGCTACACCTTC. Encoded protein: CASKTQGASEGYTF.

This clonotype qualifies as medium-sized. The chain joins TRBV5-4 to TRBJ1-2; a weak D match, TRBD1 (5 bases). This CDR3 has 16 amino acids. Trimming took 0 bases from V and 2 from J, leaving 14 bases between them. Germline lookup yields CDR1 SGHNT and CDR2 YYREEE (reference sequence). The CDR3 sequence is CASSLGSGNSNYGYTF. DNA of the CDR3: TGTGCCAGCAGCTTGGGGTCAGGGAATTCCAACTATGGCTACACCTTC.

This clonotype has at least ten counts. The genes are TRBV29-1 and TRBJ1-5; 7 nucleotides match TRBD1. With 6 bases clipped from V and 7 bases from J, the junction kept 9 bases outside the gene matches. The CDR3 consists of 13 residues. Germline V gives CDR1 SQVTM, CDR2 ANQGSEA. The CDR3 DNA reads TGCAGCGTCGGGGACAGTAACTTACAGCCCCAGCATTTT. This gives the protein CSVGDSNLQPQHF.

By share, this clonotype counts as medium-sized. The chain uses TRBV19 and TRBJ1-2, with D tentatively TRBD1 (6 bases). V lost 6 bases to trimming and J lost 5 bases, with 13 bases between them. Germline V gives CDR1 LNHDA, CDR2 SQIVND (reference sequence). The length of the CDR3 is 13 residues. The CDR3 bases are TGTGCCAGTAGAAGGACAGACGAATATGGCTACACCTTC. Protein: CASRRTDEYGYTF.

This clonotype was found a few times. The chain employs TRBV11-2 and TRBJ2-7; a possible D gene is TRBD2 (6 bases). There are 14 residues in the CDR3. Between the trimmed V and J ends, which lost 5 bases and 2 bases, there was a span of 13 bases. In germline, CDR1 is SGHAT, CDR2 FQNNGV. The CDR3 here is CASSLDWGAYEQYF. CDR3 coding DNA: TGTGCCAGCAGCCTTGACTGGGGGGCCTACGAGCAGTACTTC.

This clonotype occurred many times. The V call is TRBV6-5, the J call TRBJ2-2; D perhaps matches TRBD1 (6 bases). The germline V gene has CDR1 MNHEY and CDR2 SVGAGI. Deletions cut 4 bases from V and 3 bases from J, with 9 bases between. The CDR3 has 14 residues. The CDR3 bases are TGTGCCAGCAGTTTTAAGGGGGACACCGGGGAGCTGTTTTTT. This encodes CASSFKGDTGELFF.

The rearrangement links TRBV7-2 to TRBJ1-3; D unclear. The CDR3 is 14 residues long. V gave up 1 base and J gave up 4 bases, with 8 bases separating them. Germline CDR1 is SGHTA and CDR2 is FQGNSA. The CDR3 loop reads CASSLGGGGNTIYF. Written as DNA, the CDR3 is TGTGCCAGCAGCTTAGGGGGTGGAGGAAACACCATATATTTT.

J is TRBJ1-2 and V is TRBV20-1; possibly TRBD1 for D (6 bases). The CDR3 covers 13 residues. Trimming stripped 6 bases from V and 6 bases from J, with 17 bases between. Germline values: CDR1 DFQATT, CDR2 SNEGSKA (reference sequence). In DNA, the CDR3 is TGCAGTGCCCCAGGGGCCGCCAAGGATGGCTACACCTTC. Protein: CSAPGAAKDGYTF.

This chain joins TRBV27 and TRBJ1-5; D is unresolved. Trimming removed 1 base from V and 7 bases from J, with 14 bases in between. CDR1 MNHEY and CDR2 SMNVEV come from the germline V gene (reference sequence). The CDR3 covers 15 residues. This CDR3 is CASSLFGRAFQPQHF. The CDR3 coding sequence is TGTGCCAGCAGTTTATTTGGAAGGGCCTTCCAGCCCCAGCATTTT.

Ten or more counts support this clonotype. The chain combines TRBV13 with TRBJ1-6; D is perhaps TRBD1 (6 bases). The CDR3 has 14 residues. CDR1 and CDR2 (germline): PRHDT, FYEKMQ (reference sequence). Trimming took 5 bases from V and 10 from J, leaving 15 bases between them. The CDR3 DNA reads as TGTGCCAGCAGCCCGTTGAGCAGGGGATCACCCCTCCACTTT. This translates into CASSPLSRGSPLHF.

This clonotype is medium-sized. The chain couples TRBV7-2 to TRBJ1-2, with 7 bases that match TRBD1. Germline V gene sequence: CDR1 SGHTA, CDR2 FQGNSA. The CDR3 spans 13 residues. Germline trimming cut 4 bases from V and 4 bases from J; bases unmatched to any gene: 3. DNA for the CDR3: TGTGCCAGCAGCTGGGACAGCCTCTATGGCTACACCTTC. It is translated as CASSWDSLYGYTF. The variable domain in full, with the rest retrieved from reference TRBV7-2 and TRBJ1-2, is GAGVSQSPSNKVTEKGKDVELRCDPISGHTALYWYRQSLGQGLEFLIYFQGNSAPDKSGLPSDRFSAERTGGSVSTLTIQRTQQEDSAVYLCASSWDSLYGYTFGSGTRLTVV.